What follows is one T cell receptor (beta chain) and its context. Original methodology: Using reference gene primer amplification, nucleated cell counts were estimated. Sequencing used immunoSEQ multiplex PCR; TCRdb keeps in-frame clones, though not all of them. The V and J calls and clone size are taken from that table; D and trimming were inferred from the DNA. The repertoire includes 95,000 to 150,000 clones, more than 70% of them detected once, and 6.5% to 9% sits in the top ten. The data were obtained in a study of blood T cell repertoires in COVID-19. On the study more broadly: Samples came from the United States, Italy and Spain, spanning acute and convalescent COVID-19. The cDNA or gDNA used as material had been derived from T cells, B-cell-depleted T cells, or PBMCs.

Germline trimming cut 4 bases from V and 3 bases from J; bases unmatched to any gene: 11. Germline V CDR1 and CDR2: LGHDT, YNNKEL (reference sequence). This CDR3 contains 16 residues. Sequencing was carried out using peripheral blood. This receptor was identified in a human donor in a cohort sampled during active COVID-19. This chain links TRBV3-1 (or the pseudogene TRBV3-2) with TRBJ2-7, with 8 bases aligning to TRBD2. The CDR3 DNA is TGTGCCAGCAGCCCTAGCGGAGTCGGGGGGGTCTACGAGCAGTACTTC. Protein sequence: CASSPSGVGGVYEQYF.